This TCR beta chain was captured by sequencing in a study of blood T cell repertoires in COVID-19. The CDR3 has 16 amino acids. Trimming at V came to 2 bases and at J to 3 bases, leaving 8 bases not matched to a gene. Germline lookup yields CDR1 MNHNY and CDR2 SVGAGI (reference sequence). Only in-frame clones appear in the TCRdb table, and some are missing; sequencing was by immunoSEQ multiplex PCR. The repertoire has 110,000 to 150,000 clones, 80% of them found once; the top ten carry 5%. This TCR was recovered from a woman aged 45 to 65 with acute or convalescent COVID-19. Sequencing was performed on peripheral blood. The chain couples TRBV6-6 to TRBJ1-1, with 8 nucleotides matching TRBD1. The CDR3 bases are TGTGCCAGCAGTTACACCCCAGGGGGCAGGTACACTGAAGCTTTCTTT. Amino acid sequence: CASSYTPGGRYTEAFF.